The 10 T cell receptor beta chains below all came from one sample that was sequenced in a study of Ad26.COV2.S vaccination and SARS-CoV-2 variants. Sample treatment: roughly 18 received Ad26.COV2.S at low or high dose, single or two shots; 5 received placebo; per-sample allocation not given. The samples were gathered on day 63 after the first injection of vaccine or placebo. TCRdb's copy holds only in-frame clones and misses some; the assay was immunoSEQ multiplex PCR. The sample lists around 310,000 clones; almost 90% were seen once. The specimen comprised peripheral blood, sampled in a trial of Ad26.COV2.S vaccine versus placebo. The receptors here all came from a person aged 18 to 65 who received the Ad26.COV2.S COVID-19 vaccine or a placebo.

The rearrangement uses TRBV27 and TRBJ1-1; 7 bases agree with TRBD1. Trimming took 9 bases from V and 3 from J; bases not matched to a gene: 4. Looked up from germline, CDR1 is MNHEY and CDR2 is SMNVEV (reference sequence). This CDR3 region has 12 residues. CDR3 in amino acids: CASKTGDTEAFF. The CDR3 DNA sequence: TGTGCCAGTAAAACAGGGGACACTGAAGCTTTCTTT.

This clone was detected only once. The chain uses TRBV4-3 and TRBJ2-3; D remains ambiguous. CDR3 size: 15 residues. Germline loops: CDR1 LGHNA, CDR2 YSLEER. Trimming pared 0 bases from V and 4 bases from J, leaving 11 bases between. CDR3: CASSQERIDSDTQYF. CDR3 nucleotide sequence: TGCGCCAGCAGCCAAGAAAGGATCGACTCAGATACGCAGTATTTT.

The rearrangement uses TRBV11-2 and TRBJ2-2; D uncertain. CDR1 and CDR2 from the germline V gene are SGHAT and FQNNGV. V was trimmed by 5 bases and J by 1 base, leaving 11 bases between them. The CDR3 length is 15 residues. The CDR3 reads CASSATPLNTGELFF. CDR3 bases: TGTGCCAGCAGCGCGACACCATTGAACACCGGGGAGCTGTTTTTT.

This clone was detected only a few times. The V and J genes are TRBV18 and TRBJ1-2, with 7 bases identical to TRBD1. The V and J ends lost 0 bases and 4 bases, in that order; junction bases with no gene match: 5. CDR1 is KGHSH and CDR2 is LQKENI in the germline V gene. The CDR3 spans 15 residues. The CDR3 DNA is TGTGCCAGCTCACCACCTACGACAGGGTCCTATGGCTACACCTTC. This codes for CASSPPTTGSYGYTF.

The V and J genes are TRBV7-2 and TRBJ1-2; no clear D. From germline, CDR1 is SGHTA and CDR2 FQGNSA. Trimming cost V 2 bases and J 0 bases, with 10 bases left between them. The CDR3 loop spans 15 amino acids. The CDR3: CASSLSRLANYGYTF. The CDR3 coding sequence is TGTGCCAGCAGCTTAAGCCGGTTAGCTAACTATGGCTACACCTTC.

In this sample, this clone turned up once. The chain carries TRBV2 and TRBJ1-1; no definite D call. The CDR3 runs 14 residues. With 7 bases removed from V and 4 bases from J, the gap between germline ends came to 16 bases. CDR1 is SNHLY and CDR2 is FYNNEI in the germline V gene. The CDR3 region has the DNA TGTGCCAGCATGGAGCGGGGAGTCAGCACTGAAGCTTTCTTT. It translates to CASMERGVSTEAFF. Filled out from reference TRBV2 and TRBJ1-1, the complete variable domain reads EPEVTQTPSHQVTQMGQEVILRCVPISNHLYFYWYRQILGQKVEFLVSFYNNEISEKSEIFDDQFSVERPDGSNFTLKIRSTKLEDSAMYFCASMERGVSTEAFFGQGTRLTVV.

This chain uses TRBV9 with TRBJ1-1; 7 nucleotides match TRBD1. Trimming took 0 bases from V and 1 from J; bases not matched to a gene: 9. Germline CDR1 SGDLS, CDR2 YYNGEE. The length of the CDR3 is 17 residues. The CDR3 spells CASSVGIGDSPNTEAFF. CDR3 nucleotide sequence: TGTGCCAGCAGCGTAGGCATAGGGGACAGCCCGAACACTGAAGCTTTCTTT. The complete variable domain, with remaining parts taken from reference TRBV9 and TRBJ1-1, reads DSGVTQTPKHLITATGQRVTLRCSPRSGDLSVYWYQQSLDQGLQFLIQYYNGEERAKGNILERFSAQQFPDLHSELNLSSLELGDSALYFCASSVGIGDSPNTEAFFGQGTRLTVV.

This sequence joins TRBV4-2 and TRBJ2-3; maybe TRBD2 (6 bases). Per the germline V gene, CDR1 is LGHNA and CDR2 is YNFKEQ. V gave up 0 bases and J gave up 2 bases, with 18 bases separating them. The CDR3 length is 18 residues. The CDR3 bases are TGTGCCAGCAGCCAAGATAACCTCGGAGCGGGCGTCACAGATACGCAGTATTTT. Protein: CASSQDNLGAGVTDTQYF.

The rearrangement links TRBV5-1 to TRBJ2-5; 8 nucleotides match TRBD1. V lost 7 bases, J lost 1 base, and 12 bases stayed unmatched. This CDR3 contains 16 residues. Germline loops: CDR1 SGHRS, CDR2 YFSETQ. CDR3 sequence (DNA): TGCGCCAGCTGGAACCAAATCGGACAGGGCCAAGAGACCCAGTACTTC. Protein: CASWNQIGQGQETQYF.

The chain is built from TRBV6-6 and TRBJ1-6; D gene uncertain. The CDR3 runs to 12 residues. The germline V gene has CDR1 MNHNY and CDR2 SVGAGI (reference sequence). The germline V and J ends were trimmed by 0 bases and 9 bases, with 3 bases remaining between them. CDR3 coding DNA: TGTGCCAGCAGTTACTCAGGTTCACCCCTCCACTTT. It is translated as CASSYSGSPLHF.